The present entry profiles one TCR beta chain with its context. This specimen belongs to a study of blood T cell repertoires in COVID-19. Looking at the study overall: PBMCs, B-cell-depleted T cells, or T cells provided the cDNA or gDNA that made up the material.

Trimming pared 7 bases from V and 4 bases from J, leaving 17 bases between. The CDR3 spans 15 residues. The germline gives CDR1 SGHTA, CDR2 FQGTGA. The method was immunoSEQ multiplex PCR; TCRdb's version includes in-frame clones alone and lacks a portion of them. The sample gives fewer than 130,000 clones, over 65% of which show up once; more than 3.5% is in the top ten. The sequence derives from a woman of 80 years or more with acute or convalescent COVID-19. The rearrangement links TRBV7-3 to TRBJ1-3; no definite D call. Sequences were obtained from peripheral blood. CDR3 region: CASNIGTTLGNTIYF. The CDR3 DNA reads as TGTGCCAGCAATATAGGAACTACTCTGGGAAACACCATATATTTT.